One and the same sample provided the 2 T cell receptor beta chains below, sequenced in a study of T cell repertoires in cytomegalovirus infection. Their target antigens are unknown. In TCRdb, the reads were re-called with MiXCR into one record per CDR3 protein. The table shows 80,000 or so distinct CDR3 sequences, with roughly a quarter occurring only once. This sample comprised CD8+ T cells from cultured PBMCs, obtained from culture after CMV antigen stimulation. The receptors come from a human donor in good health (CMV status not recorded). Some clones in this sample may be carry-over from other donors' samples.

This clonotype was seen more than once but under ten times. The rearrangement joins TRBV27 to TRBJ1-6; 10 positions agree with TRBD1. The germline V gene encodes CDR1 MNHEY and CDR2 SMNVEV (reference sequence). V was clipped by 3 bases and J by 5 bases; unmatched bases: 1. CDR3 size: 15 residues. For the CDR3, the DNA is TGTGCCAGCAGTTTGGGACAGGGGAATAATTCACCCCTCCACTTT. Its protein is CASSLGQGNNSPLHF.

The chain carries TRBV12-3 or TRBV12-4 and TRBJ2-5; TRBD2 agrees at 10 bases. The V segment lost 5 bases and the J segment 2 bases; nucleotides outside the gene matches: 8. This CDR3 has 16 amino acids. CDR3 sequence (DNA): TGTGCCAGCAGTACCCGGGGACTAGCGTTACAAGAGACCCAGTACTTC. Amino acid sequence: CASSTRGLALQETQYF.